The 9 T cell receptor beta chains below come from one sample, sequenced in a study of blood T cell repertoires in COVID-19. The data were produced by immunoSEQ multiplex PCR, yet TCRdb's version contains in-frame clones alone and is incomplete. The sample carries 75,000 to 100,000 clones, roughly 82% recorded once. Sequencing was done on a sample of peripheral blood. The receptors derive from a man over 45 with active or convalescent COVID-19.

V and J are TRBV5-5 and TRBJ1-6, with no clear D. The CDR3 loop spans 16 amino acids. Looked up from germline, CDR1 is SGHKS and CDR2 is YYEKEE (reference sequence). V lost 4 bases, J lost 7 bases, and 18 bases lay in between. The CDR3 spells CASSAGSNKINSPLHF. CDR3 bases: TGTGCCAGCAGCGCCGGGTCCAATAAAATCAATTCACCCCTCCACTTT.

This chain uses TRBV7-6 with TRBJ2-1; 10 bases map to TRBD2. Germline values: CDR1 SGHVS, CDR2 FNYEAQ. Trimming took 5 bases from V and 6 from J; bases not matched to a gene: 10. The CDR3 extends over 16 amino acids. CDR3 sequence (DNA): TGTGCCAGCAGCCCGTTGTTAGCGGGGGGCTCCAATGAGCAGTTCTTC. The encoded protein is CASSPLLAGGSNEQFF.

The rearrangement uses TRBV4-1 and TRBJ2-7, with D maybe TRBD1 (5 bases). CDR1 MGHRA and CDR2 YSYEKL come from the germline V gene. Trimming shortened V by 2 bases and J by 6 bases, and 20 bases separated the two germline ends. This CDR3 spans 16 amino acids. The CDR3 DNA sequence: TGCGCCAGCAGCCAATATAGCCGAGACAGCCTAGGCGAGCAGTACTTC. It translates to CASSQYSRDSLGEQYF.

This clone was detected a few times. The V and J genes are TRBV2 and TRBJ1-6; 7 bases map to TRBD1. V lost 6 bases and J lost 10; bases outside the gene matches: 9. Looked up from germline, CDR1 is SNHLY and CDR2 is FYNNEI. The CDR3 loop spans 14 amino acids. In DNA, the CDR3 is TGTGCCAGCAGGAAAACAGGGGAGCTGTCACCCCTCCACTTT. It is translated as CASRKTGELSPLHF.

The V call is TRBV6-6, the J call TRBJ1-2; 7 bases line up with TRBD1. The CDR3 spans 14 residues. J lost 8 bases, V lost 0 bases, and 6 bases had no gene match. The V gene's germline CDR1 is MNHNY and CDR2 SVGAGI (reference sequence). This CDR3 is CASSYSGQGGGYTF. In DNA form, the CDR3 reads TGTGCCAGCAGTTACTCCGGCCAGGGGGGAGGCTACACCTTC.

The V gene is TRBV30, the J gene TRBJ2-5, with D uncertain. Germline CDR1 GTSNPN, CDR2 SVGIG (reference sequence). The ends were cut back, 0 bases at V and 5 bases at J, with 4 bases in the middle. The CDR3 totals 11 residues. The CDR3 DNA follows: TGTGCCTGGAGTGTCGCGGAGACCCAGTACTTC. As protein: CAWSVAETQYF.

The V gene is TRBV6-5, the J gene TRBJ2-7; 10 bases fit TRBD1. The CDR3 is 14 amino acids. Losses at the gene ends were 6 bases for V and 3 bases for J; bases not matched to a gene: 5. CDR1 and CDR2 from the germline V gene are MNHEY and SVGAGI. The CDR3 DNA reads TGTGCCAGCAGCCCGGGACAGGGGCGCTACGAGCAGTACTTC. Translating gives CASSPGQGRYEQYF.

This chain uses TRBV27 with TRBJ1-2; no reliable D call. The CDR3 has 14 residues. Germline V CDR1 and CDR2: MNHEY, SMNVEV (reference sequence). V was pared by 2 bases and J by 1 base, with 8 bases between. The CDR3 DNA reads TGTGCCAGCAGTTTACCGGGGTTTAACTATGGCTACACCTTC. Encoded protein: CASSLPGFNYGYTF.

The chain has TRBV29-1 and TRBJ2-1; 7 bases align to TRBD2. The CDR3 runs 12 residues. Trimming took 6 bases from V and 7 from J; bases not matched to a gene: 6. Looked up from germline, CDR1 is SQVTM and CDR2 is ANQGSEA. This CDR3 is CSVGGTPNEQFF. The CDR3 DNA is TGCAGCGTGGGGGGGACCCCAAATGAGCAGTTCTTC.